The rows below give T cell receptor beta chains drawn from one sample of a study of cytomegalovirus exposure and HLA in healthy donors. The table came from immunoSEQ multiplex PCR; TCRdb's copy has only in-frame clones and leaves some out. The sample includes fewer than 250,000 clones, 81% seen only once; the top ten take roughly 3.1%. Sequencing input: PBMCs. The receptors come from a man aged 35-49 years in good health and CMV-seropositive. The CDR3 runs from the conserved cysteine through the conserved F or W. The D gene is left open where the match is weak. Clone size, where shown, is once, few, many, or a class for clones that have expanded.

D gene | J gene | V gene | clone size | CDR3 protein | CDR3 DNA
- | TRBJ2-3 | TRBV6-5 | - | CASSDGGPTDTQYF | TGTGCCAGCAGTGATGGAGGGCCCACAGATACGCAGTATTTT
TRBD2 | TRBJ2-1 | TRBV9 | - | CASSVGAGGGEQFF | TGTGCCAGCAGCGTCGGGGCCGGGGGGGGTGAGCAGTTCTTC
- | TRBJ2-1 | TRBV5-6 | - | CASSLVGGSSYNEQFF | TGTGCCAGCAGCTTGGTGGGGGGAAGCTCCTACAATGAGCAGTTCTTC
- | TRBJ1-2 | TRBV13 | - | CASSSTPGGNYGYTF | TGTGCCAGCAGCTCCACTCCGGGTGGGAACTATGGCTACACCTTC
TRBD2 | TRBJ2-1 | TRBV7-2 | - | CASSLVYGTSQNEQFF | TGTGCCAGCAGCTTAGTTTACGGGACTAGCCAAAATGAGCAGTTCTTC
- | TRBJ1-4 | TRBV9 | few | CASSPDTFPDEKLFF | TGTGCCAGCAGCCCAGACACCTTCCCGGATGAAAAACTGTTTTTT
TRBD2 | TRBJ2-5 | TRBV7-8 | - | CASSFDGSGRGETQYF | TGTGCCAGCAGCTTCGATGGTAGCGGGAGGGGAGAGACCCAGTACTTC
TRBD1 | TRBJ2-7 | TRBV5-1 | - | CASSSGQGILNEQYF | TGCGCCAGCAGCTCCGGACAGGGGATTTTGAACGAGCAGTACTTC
- | TRBJ2-7 | TRBV2 | - | CASSELSYSYEQYF | TGTGCCAGCAGTGAACTGTCGTACTCCTACGAGCAGTACTTC
- | TRBJ1-2 | TRBV7-9 | - | CASSLGQAGPITNYGYTF | TGTGCCAGCAGCTTAGGACAGGCTGGTCCTATAACTAACTATGGCTACACCTTC
- | TRBJ2-1 | TRBV7-3 | - | CASSPRDRGNEQFF | TGTGCCAGCAGCCCCCGGGATCGGGGGAATGAGCAGTTCTTC
- | TRBJ1-4 | TRBV18 | - | CASSPRGGLEEKLFF | TGTGCCAGCTCGCCCCGGGGGGGCCTAGAAGAAAAACTGTTTTTT
- | TRBJ1-2 | TRBV7-9 | - | CASTLQGGGGYGYTF | TGTGCCAGCACTCTCCAGGGAGGAGGCGGCTATGGCTACACCTTC
- | TRBJ2-5 | TRBV5-5 | - | CASSITAGQGRQETQYF | TGTGCCAGCAGCATCACCGCGGGGCAGGGCCGACAAGAGACCCAGTACTTC
TRBD1 | TRBJ2-2 | TRBV29-1 | - | CSVGQGERTGELFF | TGCAGCGTTGGACAGGGGGAAAGAACCGGGGAGCTGTTTTTT
TRBD1 | TRBJ1-5 | TRBV2 | - | CASSESGGDSNQPQHF | TGTGCCAGCAGTGAATCAGGGGGAGATAGCAATCAGCCCCAGCATTTT
TRBD2 | TRBJ2-1 | TRBV2 | - | CASSLAGSSYNEQFF | TGTGCCAGCAGCTTAGCGGGAAGCTCCTACAATGAGCAGTTCTTC
- | TRBJ2-3 | TRBV5-5 | - | CASSLEGGLNTDTQYF | TGTGCCAGCAGCTTGGAGGGGGGGCTTAACACAGATACGCAGTATTTT
TRBD1 | TRBJ1-1 | TRBV19 | - | CASSDTGGTNTEAFF | TGTGCCAGTAGTGATACAGGGGGCACGAACACTGAAGCTTTCTTT
TRBD2 | TRBJ2-3 | TRBV30 | - | CAWVGLAGATDTQYF | TGTGCCTGGGTTGGACTAGCGGGAGCCACAGATACACAGTATTTT
- | TRBJ2-7 | TRBV5-4 | - | CASSQGGYEQYF | TGTGCCAGCAGCCAAGGGGGCTACGAGCAGTACTTC
- | TRBJ1-1 | TRBV9 | few | CASSGGKNTEAFF | TGTGCCAGCAGCGGCGGAAAGAACACTGAAGCTTTCTTT
- | TRBJ2-1 | TRBV4-2 | - | CASSQLLDLYNEQFF | TGTGCCAGCAGCCAACTATTAGACTTGTACAATGAGCAGTTCTTC
- | TRBJ2-7 | TRBV18 | - | CASSAGVGEQYF | TGTGCCAGCTCAGCAGGGGTAGGCGAGCAGTACTTC
TRBD2 | TRBJ2-1 | TRBV4-1 | - | CASSQGLAGDHSYNEQFF | TGCGCCAGCAGCCAAGGGCTAGCGGGGGACCACTCCTACAATGAGCAGTTCTTC
- | TRBJ1-1 | TRBV7-6 | - | CASSLATSGTSNTEAFF | TGTGCCAGCAGCTTAGCGACCTCCGGGACATCCAACACTGAAGCTTTCTTT
- | TRBJ2-1 | TRBV9 | - | CASSVERDRPRFLAGDEQFF | TGTGCCAGCAGCGTAGAACGTGACAGGCCGAGGTTTCTAGCCGGCGATGAGCAGTTCTTC
- | TRBJ1-5 | TRBV28 | - | CASSLRRDSGADNQPQHF | TGTGCCAGCAGTTTGAGGCGTGATAGTGGGGCGGATAATCAGCCCCAGCATTTT
TRBD1 | TRBJ2-3 | TRBV7-2 | - | CASSLTGGTGTDTQYF | TGTGCCAGCAGCCTGACAGGGGGCACCGGCACAGATACGCAGTATTTC
TRBD1 | TRBJ2-7 | TRBV5-1 | - | CASSLGQGVSEQYF | TGCGCCAGCAGCTTGGGACAGGGGGTCTCCGAGCAGTACTTC
TRBD1 | TRBJ2-1 | TRBV5-6 | - | CASSFWDRGNNEQFF | TGTGCCAGCAGCTTCTGGGACAGGGGCAACAATGAGCAGTTCTTC
- | TRBJ2-7 | TRBV28 | few | CASIGAGPENEQYF | TGTGCCAGCATAGGCGCAGGGCCAGAGAACGAGCAGTACTTC
TRBD1 | TRBJ1-1 | TRBV7-3 | - | CASSLMGRGQAEAFF | TGTGCCAGCAGCTTAATGGGCAGGGGGCAAGCTGAAGCTTTCTTT
TRBD1 | TRBJ2-6 | TRBV4-1 | - | CASSQPDRGSGANVLTF | TGCGCCAGCAGCCAACCTGACAGGGGCTCTGGGGCCAACGTCCTGACTTTC
- | TRBJ2-7 | TRBV6-1 | - | CASSVEGHYEQYF | TGTGCCAGCAGTGTCGAGGGCCACTACGAGCAGTACTTC
- | TRBJ1-1 | TRBV5-4 | - | CASSQAVGNTEAFF | TGTGCCAGCAGCCAAGCTGTTGGGAACACTGAAGCTTTCTTT
TRBD2 | TRBJ2-7 | TRBV5-1 | - | CASGTSGGATYEQYF | TGCGCCAGCGGTACTAGCGGGGGGGCCACCTACGAGCAGTACTTC
TRBD1 | TRBJ2-5 | TRBV5-1 | - | CASRTGGAETQYF | TGCGCCAGCAGGACAGGGGGCGCGGAGACCCAGTACTTC
TRBD1 | TRBJ2-5 | TRBV9 | - | CASSDWAGGETQYF | TGTGCCAGCAGCGATTGGGCAGGGGGAGAGACCCAGTACTTC
- | TRBJ1-5 | TRBV5-5 | - | CASSLGLGGSQPQHF | TGTGCCAGCAGCTTGGGTCTGGGAGGGAGTCAGCCCCAGCATTTT
TRBD2 | TRBJ2-5 | TRBV29-1 | - | CSVGRTSLGETQYF | TGCAGCGTTGGCCGGACTAGCCTCGGGGAGACCCAGTACTTC
- | TRBJ2-2 | TRBV4-1 | - | CASSPRRGDSHSTGELFF | TGCGCCAGCAGCCCCCGGCGGGGGGACAGCCATTCCACCGGGGAGCTGTTTTTT
TRBD1 | TRBJ2-2 | TRBV7-6 | once | CASSLGQGFGELFF | TGTGCCAGCAGCTTAGGACAGGGTTTCGGGGAGCTGTTTTTT
- | TRBJ2-7 | TRBV10-1 | few | CASSEGQGPYEQYF | TGCGCCAGCAGTGAGGGGCAGGGCCCCTACGAGCAGTACTTC
TRBD1 | TRBJ1-1 | TRBV14 | - | CASSPRQGWTEAFF | TGTGCCAGCAGCCCCCGACAGGGTTGGACTGAAGCTTTCTTT
TRBD2 | TRBJ2-7 | TRBV5-1 | - | CASSLSGGAHEQYF | TGCGCCAGCAGCTTGAGCGGGGGGGCCCACGAGCAGTACTTC
- | TRBJ1-5 | TRBV5-3 | once | CARKGGRGQPQHF | TGTGCCAGAAAGGGGGGGAGAGGTCAGCCCCAGCATTTT
- | TRBJ1-1 | TRBV5-6 | - | CASSLRQIEAFF | TGTGCCAGCAGCTTGCGACAGATCGAAGCTTTCTTT
- | TRBJ1-6 | TRBV7-9 | few | CASSGTGNDNSPLHF | TGTGCCAGCAGCGGGACTGGAAACGATAATTCACCCCTCCACTTT
TRBD1 | TRBJ2-1 | TRBV29-1 | few | CSARGRGQVSYNEQFF | TGCAGCGCCCGAGGTCGGGGACAGGTATCCTACAATGAGCAGTTCTTC
- | TRBJ1-5 | TRBV5-5 | - | CASSFDSSGWGNQPQHF | TGTGCCAGCAGCTTCGATAGTTCAGGGTGGGGCAATCAGCCCCAGCATTTT
TRBD1 | TRBJ1-1 | TRBV11-2 | - | CASSPGQGGNTEAFF | TGTGCCAGCAGCCCGGGACAGGGAGGGAACACTGAAGCTTTCTTT
- | TRBJ2-1 | TRBV30 | - | CAWGTGWGYNEQFF | TGTGCCTGGGGTACAGGGTGGGGCTACAATGAGCAGTTCTTC
TRBD2 | TRBJ2-6 | TRBV13 | - | CASSTKLAGGSSGANVLTF | TGTGCCAGCAGCACGAAACTAGCGGGGGGAAGCTCTGGGGCCAACGTCCTGACTTTC
- | TRBJ2-2 | TRBV6-5 | - | CASSNSLAGELFF | TGTGCCAGCAGCAATAGCTTGGCCGGGGAGCTGTTTTTT
TRBD1 | TRBJ2-2 | TRBV7-7 | - | CASRGQANTGELFF | TGTGCCAGCAGAGGACAGGCGAACACCGGGGAGCTGTTTTTT
- | TRBJ2-7 | TRBV4-2 | few | CASSQDLVAYEQYF | TGTGCCAGCAGCCAAGATCTTGTGGCTTACGAGCAGTACTTC
TRBD1 | TRBJ2-7 | TRBV7-9 | - | CSSSSPDGTGKYEQYF | TGTTCCAGCAGCTCGCCCGACGGGACAGGGAAATACGAGCAGTACTTC
TRBD1 | TRBJ1-4 | TRBV28 | - | CASTRLRGLSEKLFF | TGTGCCAGCACCCGTCTCAGGGGGCTGAGTGAAAAACTGTTTTTT
TRBD2 | TRBJ2-2 | TRBV18 | once | CASSPPGLAGERTGELFF | TGTGCCAGCTCACCACCGGGACTAGCGGGAGAGAGGACCGGGGAGCTGTTTTTT